This T cell receptor (beta chain) was identified in a study of OX40 agonist ivuxolimab in advanced cancers. Study background: The dose-escalation cohort had hepatocellular carcinoma, melanoma, renal cell or head and neck cancer.

The CDR3 runs 15 residues. Germline CDR1 reads LNHNV; CDR2 reads YYDKDF (reference sequence). V gave up 0 bases and J gave up 0 bases, with 8 bases separating them. Sequencing was performed with immunoSEQ multiplex PCR; in TCRdb, only in-frame clones are kept and a portion is missing. The sample has 30,000 or so clones; 80% to 85% are singletons. The material was CD4+ or CD8+ T cells sorted from blood, obtained in a trial of the OX40 agonist ivuxolimab. This clonotype was obtained from an adult with an advanced solid tumor such as melanoma, head and neck, liver or kidney cancer. The chain links TRBV15 to TRBJ1-1; D gene ambiguous. CDR3 coding DNA: TGTGCCACCAGCAGAGATATATCAGTGAACACTGAAGCTTTCTTT. As protein: CATSRDISVNTEAFF.